This TCR beta chain was sequenced for a study of blood T cell repertoires in COVID-19. Study as a whole: The United States, Italy and Spain provided the acute and convalescent COVID-19 samples. The analysed material was cDNA or gDNA that came from T cells, B-cell-depleted T cells, or PBMCs.

Self-reported history from a screening survey and questionnaire set each donor's cohort. Methods used by the authors: Estimation of nucleated cell counts was performed using reference gene primer amplification. Method: immunoSEQ multiplex PCR; TCRdb's copy keeps in-frame clones and lacks some. V and J calls and clone size come straight from that table; D and trimming were deduced from the DNA. Among 45,000 to 60,000 clones, 60% to 80% were seen once, and the ten largest hold 5.5% to 6%. CDR1 is MNHEY, CDR2 SMNVEV, per germline (reference sequence). This CDR3 is 13 amino acids long. Trimming took off 8 bases at V and 0 bases at J, with 10 bases between the two ends.

The sample taken for sequencing was PBMCs or T cells enriched from blood (not recorded which). This TCR was sampled from a woman aged 50 to 65 with acute COVID-19. The chain is built from TRBV27 and TRBJ2-5; the D gene is possibly TRBD2 (6 bases). CDR3 sequence (DNA): TGTGCCAGCGCCTGGACTAACCAAGAGACCCAGTACTTC. This translates into CASAWTNQETQYF.